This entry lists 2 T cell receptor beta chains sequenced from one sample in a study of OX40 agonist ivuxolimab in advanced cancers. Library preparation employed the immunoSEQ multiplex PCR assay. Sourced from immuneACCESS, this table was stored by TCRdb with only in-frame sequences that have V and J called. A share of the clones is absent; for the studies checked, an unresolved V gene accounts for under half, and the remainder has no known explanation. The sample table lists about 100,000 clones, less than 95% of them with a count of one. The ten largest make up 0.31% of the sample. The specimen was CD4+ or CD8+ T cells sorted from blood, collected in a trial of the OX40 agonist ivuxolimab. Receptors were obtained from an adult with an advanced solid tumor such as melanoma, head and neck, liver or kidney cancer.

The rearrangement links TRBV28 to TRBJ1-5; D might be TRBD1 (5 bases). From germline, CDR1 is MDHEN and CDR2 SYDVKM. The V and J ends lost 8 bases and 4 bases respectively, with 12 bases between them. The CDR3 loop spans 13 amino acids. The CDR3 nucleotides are TGTGCCAGCGTGGGAGCAGGGAATCAGCCCCAGCATTTT. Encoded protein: CASVGAGNQPQHF.

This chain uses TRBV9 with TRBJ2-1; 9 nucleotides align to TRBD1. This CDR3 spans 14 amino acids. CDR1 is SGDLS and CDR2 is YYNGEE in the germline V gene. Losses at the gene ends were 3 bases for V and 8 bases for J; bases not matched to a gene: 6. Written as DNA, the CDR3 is TGTGCCAGCAGCGACCTGACAGGGGGTCATGAGCAGTTCTTC. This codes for CASSDLTGGHEQFF. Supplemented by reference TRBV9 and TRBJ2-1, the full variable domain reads DSGVTQTPKHLITATGQRVTLRCSPRSGDLSVYWYQQSLDQGLQFLIQYYNGEERAKGNILERFSAQQFPDLHSELNLSSLELGDSALYFCASSDLTGGHEQFFGPGTRLTVL.